The clone carrying this T cell receptor (beta chain) was recorded many times. Its antigen is unidentified. Investigators reverse transcribed all isolated RNA, so they sequenced expressed TCRB transcripts. The average output of naive, central memory and regulatory T cell samples was several million reads. Clones were read by immunoSEQ multiplex PCR, and TCRdb kept only the in-frame ones, dropping some. The sample has fewer than 200,000 clones, about 7.3% seen once. This specimen belongs to a study of beta chain features in type 1 diabetes. Germline CDR1 and CDR2: MNHEY and SMNVEV (reference sequence). The CDR3 length is 12 residues. V lost 5 bases to trimming and J lost 5 bases, with 10 bases between them. Sorting that relied on CD45RO/CCR7/CD25/CD127/CD95/CD27 yielded CD4+ naive, central memory, regulatory and stem cell-like memory cells. Overall study findings and caveats: Within the patient group, naive, central memory and Treg TCRB repertoires appeared more similar to each other than within healthy donors. Although PCR might favor shorter templates, it would do so equally in patients and controls.

The chain uses TRBV27 and TRBJ2-7; D possibly corresponds to TRBD1 (6 bases). The clonotype originates from a man younger than 35 in good health. The sequenced sample consisted of central memory CD4+ T cells from blood. CDR3 sequence (DNA): TGTGCCAGCAGTGAACAGGGCCACGAGCAGTACTTC. Protein product: CASSEQGHEQYF.